These T cell receptor beta chains were read from a single sample in a study of blood T cell repertoires in COVID-19. Sequenced by immunoSEQ multiplex PCR; TCRdb stores in-frame clones only, minus some. In the table there are 200,000 to 300,000 clones, 85% to 90% of which are singletons. Sequencing was performed on peripheral blood. The receptors originated from a woman aged 35 to 49 who had recovered from COVID-19. Both conserved end residues are part of each CDR3. Fields, in order: CDR3 protein, CDR3 DNA, D gene, V gene, J gene, clone size. D genes are given only for firm matches. The size field is filled for only some rows; it gives once, few, many or a size class.

CASSAGQNYEQYF	TGTGCCAGCAGCGCGGGACAGAACTACGAGCAGTACTTC	TRBD1	TRBV9	TRBJ2-7	.
CASSVGTATVYGYTF	TGTGCCAGCAGCGTAGGGACAGCGACAGTCTATGGCTACACCTTC	.	TRBV9	TRBJ1-2	.
CSVRDSQLLALHF	TGCAGCGTTCGCGACAGCCAGCTTTTAGCCCTCCACTTT	.	TRBV29-1	TRBJ1-6	.
CASSPRGGSGPYNEQFF	TGTGCCAGCAGCCCCCGGGGGGGTAGCGGGCCATACAATGAGCAGTTCTTC	TRBD2	TRBV13	TRBJ2-1	.
CASSPPRGGWANYGYTF	TGTGCCAGCTCACCCCCGCGTGGGGGGTGGGCTAACTATGGCTACACCTTC	.	TRBV18	TRBJ1-2	.
CASSLAGSSYNSPLHF	TGTGCCAGCAGCTTGGCCGGTAGCTCCTATAATTCACCCCTCCACTTT	.	TRBV5-6	TRBJ1-6	.
CASSRGPQKGNEQFF	TGTGCCAGCAGTCGGGGTCCCCAAAAGGGCAATGAGCAGTTCTTC	.	TRBV6-4	TRBJ2-1	.
CASSLGLYTGELFF	TGTGCCAGCAGTTTGGGGCTTTACACCGGGGAGCTGTTTTTT	.	TRBV27	TRBJ2-2	.
CATSRVAGEQFF	TGTGCCACCAGCAGAGTAGCTGGTGAGCAGTTCTTC	.	TRBV15	TRBJ2-1	once
CASSPYPKGLKENEKLFF	TGTGCCAGCAGTCCATACCCCAAGGGACTCAAGGAGAATGAAAAACTGTTTTTT	.	TRBV6-2/TRBV6-3	TRBJ1-4	.
CASSARPGANYGYTF	TGTGCCAGCAGCGCACGGCCAGGGGCGAACTATGGCTACACCTTC	.	TRBV5-8	TRBJ1-2	.
CASSPKTGEVTQYF	TGTGCCAGCTCACCCAAGACAGGGGAGGTGACCCAGTACTTC	TRBD1	TRBV18	TRBJ2-5	.
CASTPTGGTDTQYF	TGTGCCAGCACCCCCACGGGGGGCACAGATACGCAGTATTTT	.	TRBV6-2/TRBV6-3	TRBJ2-3	.
CASSDRPPYGYTF	TGTGCCAGCAGCGACAGGCCCCCTTATGGCTACACCTTC	.	TRBV6-5	TRBJ1-2	.
CASSFIPDRADNEQFF	TGTGCCAGCAGTTTCATCCCGGACAGGGCGGACAATGAGCAGTTCTTC	TRBD1	TRBV6-2/TRBV6-3	TRBJ2-1	.
CASSYLPVGGNGYTF	TGTGCCAGCAGTTATCTGCCGGTCGGAGGGAATGGCTACACCTTC	.	TRBV6-5	TRBJ1-2	.
CASSARQGQRANTGELFF	TGTGCCAGCAGCGCAAGACAGGGGCAGAGGGCGAACACCGGGGAGCTGTTTTTT	TRBD1	TRBV5-4	TRBJ2-2	.
CASNPDGSSGGYTF	TGTGCCAGTAACCCGGACGGCAGCTCGGGAGGCTACACCTTC	.	TRBV19	TRBJ1-2	.
CASSIPGSYGYTF	TGTGCCAGTAGTATCCCAGGCAGCTATGGCTACACCTTC	.	TRBV19	TRBJ1-2	.
CASSQDLRQRSYEQYF	TGCGCCAGCAGCCAAGATCTTCGGCAGCGCTCCTACGAGCAGTACTTC	.	TRBV4-3	TRBJ2-7	.
CASSEYTGVRQGDYEQYF	TGTGCCAGCAGTGAATATACGGGGGTCCGACAGGGCGACTACGAGCAGTACTTC	.	TRBV25-1	TRBJ2-7	.
CASSQVGLEVTQYF	TGTGCCAGCAGCCAAGTAGGCCTAGAGGTGACCCAGTACTTC	.	TRBV3-1/TRBV3-2	TRBJ2-5	.
CASSLARGRSSGYTF	TGTGCCAGCAGTTTAGCCAGGGGGCGTTCGTCCGGCTACACCTTC	TRBD1	TRBV27	TRBJ1-2	.
CASSPPVRPDTQYF	TGTGCCAGCAGCCCCCCTGTCCGTCCAGATACGCAGTATTTT	.	TRBV7-9	TRBJ2-3	.
CASSLGRTQYF	TGTGCCAGCAGCTTAGGCAGGACCCAGTACTTC	.	TRBV7-9	TRBJ2-5	.
CASSRGLAGGQETQYF	TGTGCCAGCAGCCGGGGACTAGCGGGAGGGCAGGAGACCCAGTACTTC	TRBD2	TRBV2	TRBJ2-5	.
CASSPDRVGQPQHF	TGTGCCAGCAGCCCGGACAGGGTTGGTCAGCCCCAGCATTTT	TRBD1	TRBV2	TRBJ1-5	once